The 7 T cell receptor beta chains reported below all come from one sample, sequenced in a study of PD-1 blockade in classical Hodgkin lymphoma (dated by TCRdb to the early 2020s). The library was obtained by the immunoSEQ multiplex PCR assay. The immuneACCESS repertoire file appears here via TCRdb, limited to in-frame rearrangements. These files lack a portion of the clones; in checked studies, under half of the deficit traces to unresolved V genes, and the cause of the others is not known. The sample profile shows some 53,000 clones; around nine tenths of them were found once. Around 6.5% of the sample is in the top ten clones. The intended sense of this specimen's time point label: cycle 4 day 1 (C4D1), after more than five weeks of nivolumab. Relapse after autologous stem cell transplantation had occurred in all trial patients, and cohorts A, B and C were distinguished by prior brentuximab vedotin exposure.

The sample consisted of peripheral blood mononuclear cells (PBMCs), taken before the fourth cycle of nivolumab. These receptors all stem from a human donor with classical Hodgkin lymphoma.

V is TRBV4-1 and J is TRBJ2-2; 9 bases are shared with TRBD1. V gave up 6 bases and J gave up 3 bases; unmatched junction bases: 5. The CDR3 extends over 15 amino acids. Germline values: CDR1 MGHRA, CDR2 YSYEKL. CDR3 sequence (DNA): TGCGCCAGCAGAGGCGGGACAGGGCACACCGGGGAGCTGTTTTTT. This codes for CASRGGTGHTGELFF.

V usage is TRBV9 and J usage is TRBJ2-1, with 13 bases aligning to TRBD2. J gave up 1 base and V 3 bases, and 4 bases lay outside the gene matches. The CDR3 is 17 amino acids. Germline CDR1 reads SGDLS; CDR2 reads YYNGEE. CDR3 region: CASSDRLAGGSYNEQFF. In DNA, the CDR3 is TGTGCCAGCAGCGACCGACTAGCGGGAGGTTCCTACAATGAGCAGTTCTTC.

The count of this clone is one. The chain has TRBV7-9 and TRBJ1-6; D is uncertain. This CDR3 is 15 amino acids long. The V end was cut by 8 bases, the J end by 4 bases, with 15 bases between. Germline V gives CDR1 SEHNR, CDR2 FQNEAQ (reference sequence). CDR3: CASGERADYNSPLHF. CDR3 sequence (DNA): TGTGCCAGCGGAGAGAGGGCCGATTATAATTCACCCCTCCACTTT.

This sequence joins TRBV21-1 and TRBJ2-7; the D call of TRBD1 is as the table states it, not checked on the DNA. TRBV21-1 is a pseudogene locus. This CDR3 comprises 14 residues. CDR3 DNA sequence: TGTGCCAGGCCCAGGGGGACAGGGGTATACGAGCAGTACTTC. It yields the protein CARPRGTGVYEQYF.

The gene calls are TRBV5-1 and TRBJ1-4; 8 positions agree with TRBD1. The trim removed 3 bases at V and 7 bases at J, leaving 11 bases unmatched. This CDR3 is built from 16 residues. Germline lookup yields CDR1 SGHRS and CDR2 YFSETQ. Written as DNA, the CDR3 is TGCGCCAGCAGCTCCCAAACAGGGGGGTCGGGTGAAAAACTGTTTTTT. Translating gives CASSSQTGGSGEKLFF.

The J gene is TRBJ2-7, the V gene TRBV4-1; 7 nucleotides line up with TRBD1. The V and J ends lost 6 bases and 2 bases, in that order; junction bases with no gene match: 13. The V gene's germline CDR1 is MGHRA and CDR2 YSYEKL. CDR3 length: 16 amino acids. The CDR3 loop is CASRKDRSFLAYEQYF. The CDR3 bases are TGCGCCAGCAGGAAGGACAGGTCCTTCCTTGCCTACGAGCAGTACTTC.

The chain joins TRBV27 to TRBJ2-1; maybe TRBD2 (6 bases). Trimming took 6 bases from V and 4 from J, leaving 19 bases between them. CDR1 is MNHEY and CDR2 is SMNVEV in the germline V gene (reference sequence). The CDR3 has 16 residues. The CDR3: CASSTVRGAVYNEQFF. The CDR3 DNA follows: TGTGCCAGCAGCACCGTCCGCGGGGCCGTTTACAATGAGCAGTTCTTC.